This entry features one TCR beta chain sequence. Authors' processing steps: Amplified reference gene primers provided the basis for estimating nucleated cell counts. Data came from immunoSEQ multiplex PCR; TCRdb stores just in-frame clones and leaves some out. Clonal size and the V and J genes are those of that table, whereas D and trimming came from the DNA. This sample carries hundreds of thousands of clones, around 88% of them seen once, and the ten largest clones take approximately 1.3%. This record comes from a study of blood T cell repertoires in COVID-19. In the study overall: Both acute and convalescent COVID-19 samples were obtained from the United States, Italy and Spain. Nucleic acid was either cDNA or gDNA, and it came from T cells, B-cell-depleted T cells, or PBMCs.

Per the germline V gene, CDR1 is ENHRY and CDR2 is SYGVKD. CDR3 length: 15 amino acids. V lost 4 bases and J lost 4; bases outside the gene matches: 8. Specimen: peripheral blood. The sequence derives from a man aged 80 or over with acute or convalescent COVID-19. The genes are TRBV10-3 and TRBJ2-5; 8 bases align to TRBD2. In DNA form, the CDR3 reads TGTGCCATCAGTGCGGGGGGGGGCGGAGGAGAGACCCAGTACTTC. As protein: CAISAGGGGGETQYF.